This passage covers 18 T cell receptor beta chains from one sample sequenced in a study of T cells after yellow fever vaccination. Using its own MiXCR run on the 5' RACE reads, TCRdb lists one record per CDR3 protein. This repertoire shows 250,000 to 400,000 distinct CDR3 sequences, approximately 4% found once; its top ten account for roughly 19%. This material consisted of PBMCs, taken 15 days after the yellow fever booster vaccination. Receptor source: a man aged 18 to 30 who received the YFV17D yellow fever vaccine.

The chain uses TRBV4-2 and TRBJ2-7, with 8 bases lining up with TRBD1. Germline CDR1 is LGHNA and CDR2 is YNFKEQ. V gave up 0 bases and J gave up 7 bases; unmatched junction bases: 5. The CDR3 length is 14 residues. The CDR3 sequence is CASSQETGAKEQYF. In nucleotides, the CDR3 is TGTGCCAGCAGCCAAGAGACAGGGGCGAAAGAGCAGTACTTC.

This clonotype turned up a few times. CDR3 sequence reads: CASRIRGYTGELFF. CDR3 bases: TGTGCCAGCAGGATCAGGGGGTACACCGGGGAGCTGTTTTTT. The chain employs TRBV12-3 or TRBV12-4 and TRBJ2-2; 7 nucleotides match TRBD1. CDR3 size: 14 residues. The trim removed 6 bases at V and 3 bases at J, leaving 4 bases unmatched.

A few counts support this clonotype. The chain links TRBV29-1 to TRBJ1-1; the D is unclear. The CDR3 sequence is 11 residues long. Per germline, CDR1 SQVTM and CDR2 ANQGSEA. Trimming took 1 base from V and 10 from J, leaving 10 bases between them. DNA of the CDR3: TGCAGCGTTGAAGTTAGGCTGGCAGCTTTCTTT. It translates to CSVEVRLAAFF.

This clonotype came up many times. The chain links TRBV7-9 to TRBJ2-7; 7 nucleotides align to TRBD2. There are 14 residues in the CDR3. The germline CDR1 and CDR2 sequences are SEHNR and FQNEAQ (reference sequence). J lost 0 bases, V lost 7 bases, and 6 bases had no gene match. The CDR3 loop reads CASTPRGVSYEQYV. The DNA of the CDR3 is TGTGCCAGCACCCCCCGGGGGGTCTCCTACGAGCAGTACGTC.

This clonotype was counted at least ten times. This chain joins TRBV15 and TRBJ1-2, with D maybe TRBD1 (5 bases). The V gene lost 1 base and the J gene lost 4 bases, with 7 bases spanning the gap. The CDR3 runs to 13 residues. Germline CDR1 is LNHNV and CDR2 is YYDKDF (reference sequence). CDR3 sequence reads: CATSRGGTYGYTF. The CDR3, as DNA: TGTGCCACCAGCAGAGGAGGGACCTATGGCTACACCTTC.

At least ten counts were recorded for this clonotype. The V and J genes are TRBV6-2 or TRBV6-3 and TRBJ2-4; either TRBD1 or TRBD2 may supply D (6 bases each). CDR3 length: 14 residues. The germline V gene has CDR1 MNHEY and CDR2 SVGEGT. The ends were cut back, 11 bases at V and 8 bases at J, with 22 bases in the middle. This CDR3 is CAVNKPGANYIQYF. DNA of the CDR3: TGTGCCGTCAACAAGCCGGGGGCAAACTACATTCAGTACTTC.

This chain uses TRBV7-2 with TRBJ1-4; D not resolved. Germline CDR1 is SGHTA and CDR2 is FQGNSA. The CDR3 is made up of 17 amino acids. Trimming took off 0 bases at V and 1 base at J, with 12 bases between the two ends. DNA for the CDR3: TGTGCCAGCAGCTTAGCACGGGGAATGGGAACTAATGAAAAACTGTTTTTT. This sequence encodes CASSLARGMGTNEKLFF.

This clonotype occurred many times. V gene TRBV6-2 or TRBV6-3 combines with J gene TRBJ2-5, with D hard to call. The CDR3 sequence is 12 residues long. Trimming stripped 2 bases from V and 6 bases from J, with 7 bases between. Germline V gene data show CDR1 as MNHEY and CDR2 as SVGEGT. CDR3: CASSYPEQTQYF. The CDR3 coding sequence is TGTGCCAGCAGTTACCCGGAACAGACCCAGTACTTC.

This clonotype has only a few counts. This CDR3 reads CSRASGADTQYF. The CDR3 DNA sequence: TGCAGTCGGGCTAGCGGGGCAGATACGCAGTATTTT. The gene calls are TRBV20-1 and TRBJ2-3; 9 bases are shared with TRBD2. Looked up from germline, CDR1 is DFQATT and CDR2 is SNEGSKA (reference sequence). CDR3 length: 12 residues. With V trimmed by 8 bases and J by 4 bases, 4 bases remained unmatched.

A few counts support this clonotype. CDR3 amino acids: CASNHRSVRGRNSPLHF. The CDR3 nucleotides are TGTGCCAGCAACCACAGAAGTGTCCGAGGGAGAAATTCACCCCTCCACTTT. V gene TRBV4-2 combines with J gene TRBJ1-6; no reliable D call. The CDR3 spans 17 residues. CDR1 LGHNA and CDR2 YNFKEQ come from the germline V gene. Trimming removed 7 bases from V and 7 bases from J, with 23 bases in between.

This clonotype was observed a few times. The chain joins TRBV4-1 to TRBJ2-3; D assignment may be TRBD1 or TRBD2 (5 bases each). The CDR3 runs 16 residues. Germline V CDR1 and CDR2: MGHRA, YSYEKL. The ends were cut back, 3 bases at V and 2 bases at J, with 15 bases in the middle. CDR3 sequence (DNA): TGCGCCAGCAGCCACGGGCTAATGGGGGTCACAGATACGCAGTATTTT. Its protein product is CASSHGLMGVTDTQYF.

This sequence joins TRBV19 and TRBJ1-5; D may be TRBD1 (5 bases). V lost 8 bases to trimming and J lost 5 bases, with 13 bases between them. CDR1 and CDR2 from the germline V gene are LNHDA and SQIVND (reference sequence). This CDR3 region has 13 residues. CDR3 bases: TGTGCCAGTCTCGGGGCCGGATATCAGCCCCAGCATTTT. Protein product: CASLGAGYQPQHF.

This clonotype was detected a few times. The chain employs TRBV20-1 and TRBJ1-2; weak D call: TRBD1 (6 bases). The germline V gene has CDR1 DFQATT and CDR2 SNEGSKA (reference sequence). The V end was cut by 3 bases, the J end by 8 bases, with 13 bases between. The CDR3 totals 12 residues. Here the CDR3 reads CSASLGGRGYTF. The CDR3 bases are TGCAGTGCTAGTTTGGGGGGGCGAGGCTACACCTTC.

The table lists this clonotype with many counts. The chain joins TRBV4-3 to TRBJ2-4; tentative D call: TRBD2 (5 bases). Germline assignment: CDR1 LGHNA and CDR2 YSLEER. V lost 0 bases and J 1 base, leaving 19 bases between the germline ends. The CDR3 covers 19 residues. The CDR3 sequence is CASSQDHTSWVGAKNIQYF. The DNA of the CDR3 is TGCGCCAGCAGCCAAGATCATACTAGTTGGGTGGGGGCCAAAAACATTCAGTACTTC.

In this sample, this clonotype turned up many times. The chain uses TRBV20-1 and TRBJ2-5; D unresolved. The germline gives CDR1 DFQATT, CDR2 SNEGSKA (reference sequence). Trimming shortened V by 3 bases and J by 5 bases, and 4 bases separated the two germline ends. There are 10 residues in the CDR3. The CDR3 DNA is TGCAGTGCTAGGAAGGAGACCCAGTACTTC. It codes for CSARKETQYF.

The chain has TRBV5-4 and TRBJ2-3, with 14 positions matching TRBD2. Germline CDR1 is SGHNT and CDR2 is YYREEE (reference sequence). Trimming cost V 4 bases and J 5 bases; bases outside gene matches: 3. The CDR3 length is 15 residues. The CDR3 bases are TGTGCCAGCAGCCGGACTAGCGGGGGGATAGATACGCAGTATTTT. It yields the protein CASSRTSGGIDTQYF. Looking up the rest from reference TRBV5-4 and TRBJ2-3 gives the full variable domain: ETGVTQSPTHLIKTRGQQVTLRCSSQSGHNTVSWYQQALGQGPQFIFQYYREEENGRGNFPPRFSGLQFPNYSSELNVNALELDDSALYLCASSRTSGGIDTQYFGPGTRLTVL.

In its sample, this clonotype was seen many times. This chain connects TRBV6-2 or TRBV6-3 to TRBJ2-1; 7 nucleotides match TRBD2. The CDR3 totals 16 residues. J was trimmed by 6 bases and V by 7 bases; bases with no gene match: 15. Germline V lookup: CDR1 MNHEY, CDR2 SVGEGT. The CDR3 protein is CASKGARGDRVNEQFF. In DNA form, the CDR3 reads TGTGCCAGCAAAGGAGCCCGGGGGGACCGCGTCAATGAGCAGTTCTTC.

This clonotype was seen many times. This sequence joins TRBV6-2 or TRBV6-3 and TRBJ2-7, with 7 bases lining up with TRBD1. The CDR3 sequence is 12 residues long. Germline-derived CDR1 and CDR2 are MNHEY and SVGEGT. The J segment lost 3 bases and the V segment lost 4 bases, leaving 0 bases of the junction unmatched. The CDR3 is CASSWTGYEQYF. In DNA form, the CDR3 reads TGTGCCAGCAGTTGGACAGGCTACGAGCAGTACTTC.